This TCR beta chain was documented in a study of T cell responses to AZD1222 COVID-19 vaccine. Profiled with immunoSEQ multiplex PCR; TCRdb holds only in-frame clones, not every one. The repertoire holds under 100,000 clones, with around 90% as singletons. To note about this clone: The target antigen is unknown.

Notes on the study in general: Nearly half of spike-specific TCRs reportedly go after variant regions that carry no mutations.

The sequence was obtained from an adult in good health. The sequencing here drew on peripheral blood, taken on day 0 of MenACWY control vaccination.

In nucleotides, the CDR3 is TGTGCCTGGGATGGGACGGAGAATGCCCAGTACTTC. It codes for CAWDGTENAQYF. J is TRBJ2-5 and V is TRBV30; D might be TRBD1 or TRBD2, each matching 5 bases. Between the trimmed V and J ends, which lost 5 bases and 9 bases, there was a span of 16 bases. The CDR3 contains 12 residues. Germline CDR1 GTSNPN, CDR2 SVGIG (reference sequence).